Listed below are T cell receptor beta chains from one sample, sequenced in a study of cytomegalovirus exposure and HLA in healthy donors. This table comes from immunoSEQ multiplex PCR, and its TCRdb copy is limited to in-frame clones, with some not included. The table lists some 100,000 clones, about 75% of them singletons. Sequencing was done on a sample of PBMCs. The receptors were gathered from a woman in her thirties or forties in good health and CMV-seropositive. CDR3s leave out the opening cysteine and the closing phenylalanine or tryptophan.

v_call: TRBV27; j_call: TRBJ2-5; cdr3_aa: ASSPRARGETQY
v_call: TRBV9; j_call: TRBJ2-3; cdr3_aa: ASSVAGGGTDTQY
v_call: TRBV4-1; j_call: TRBJ2-2; cdr3_aa: ASSQRVGQVNTGELF
v_call: TRBV4-2; j_call: TRBJ2-1; cdr3_aa: ASSQGTSGGAGSDEQF
v_call: TRBV6-5; j_call: TRBJ1-1; cdr3_aa: ASSTASGEDTEAF
v_call: TRBV10-1; j_call: TRBJ2-7; cdr3_aa: ASSESLEGYEQY
v_call: TRBV27; j_call: TRBJ1-1; cdr3_aa: ASSLSFFGQGGTEAF
v_call: TRBV19; j_call: TRBJ1-2; cdr3_aa: ASSSLMGQNYGYT
v_call: TRBV6-1; j_call: TRBJ1-6; cdr3_aa: ASSAYRQGYSPLH
v_call: TRBV9; j_call: TRBJ1-6; cdr3_aa: ASSVGPGLAYNSPLH
v_call: TRBV30; j_call: TRBJ2-1; cdr3_aa: AWRGLAGTEQF
v_call: TRBV7-6; j_call: TRBJ2-6; cdr3_aa: ASSLVPSSGANVLT
v_call: TRBV18; j_call: TRBJ2-3; cdr3_aa: ASSRDTDTQY
v_call: TRBV18; j_call: TRBJ2-4; cdr3_aa: ASSPYQGARNIQY
v_call: TRBV4-1; j_call: TRBJ2-3; cdr3_aa: ASSQDKGRVVGDTQY
v_call: TRBV6-6; j_call: TRBJ2-5; cdr3_aa: AGGAGETQY
v_call: TRBV6-4; j_call: TRBJ1-2; cdr3_aa: AALYGYT
v_call: TRBV21-1; j_call: TRBJ2-3; cdr3_aa: ASSSPDSGGDTQY
v_call: TRBV5-1; j_call: TRBJ2-3; cdr3_aa: ASSLSRYTDTQY
v_call: TRBV6-1; j_call: TRBJ2-2; cdr3_aa: ASRGQGAQSGELF
v_call: TRBV5-1; j_call: TRBJ2-6; cdr3_aa: ASSTAYTGANVLT
v_call: TRBV19; j_call: TRBJ1-6; cdr3_aa: ASSTDRGFGSPLH
v_call: TRBV19; j_call: TRBJ1-5; cdr3_aa: ASSIMGQAPRSNQPQH
v_call: TRBV7-9; j_call: TRBJ1-2; cdr3_aa: ASSSVTGTHGYT
v_call: TRBV10-3; j_call: TRBJ1-3; cdr3_aa: AISDPYRAGNTIY
v_call: TRBV2; j_call: TRBJ1-4; cdr3_aa: AFGTGPWEKLF
v_call: TRBV6-1; j_call: TRBJ1-4; cdr3_aa: ASRGWLPTGEKLF
v_call: TRBV2; j_call: TRBJ2-3; cdr3_aa: ASTGGHIDTQY
v_call: TRBV5-5; j_call: TRBJ2-2; cdr3_aa: ASRPWTSGGNTGELF
v_call: TRBV6-1; j_call: TRBJ1-2; cdr3_aa: ASSEGGTGRGYT
v_call: TRBV5-4; j_call: TRBJ1-1; cdr3_aa: ASSAGANTEAF
v_call: TRBV2; j_call: TRBJ1-2; cdr3_aa: ASSEGGNYGYT
v_call: TRBV10-3; j_call: TRBJ2-3; cdr3_aa: AISPGQYDTQY
v_call: TRBV6-5; j_call: TRBJ2-7; cdr3_aa: ASSPDQGASYEQY
v_call: TRBV6-5; j_call: TRBJ2-4; cdr3_aa: ASRMTGGKNIQY
v_call: TRBV19; j_call: TRBJ1-2; cdr3_aa: ASSPRGGRNYGYT
v_call: TRBV25-1; j_call: TRBJ2-7; cdr3_aa: ASSELRGTTDSSYEQY
v_call: TRBV5-1; j_call: TRBJ2-3; cdr3_aa: ASSLAGLGRTDTQY
v_call: TRBV10-3; j_call: TRBJ2-7; cdr3_aa: AIRTTSGGVEQY
v_call: TRBV5-1; j_call: TRBJ1-2; cdr3_aa: ASSETGYGYGYT
v_call: TRBV4-2; j_call: TRBJ1-4; cdr3_aa: ASSQDGTGDFEKLF
v_call: TRBV30; j_call: TRBJ1-2; cdr3_aa: AWTRLQGAGGYT
v_call: TRBV19; j_call: TRBJ2-7; cdr3_aa: ASTTTHLGGHYTYEQY
v_call: TRBV7-2; j_call: TRBJ1-2; cdr3_aa: ASSSLMDRFGYT
v_call: TRBV28; j_call: TRBJ1-1; cdr3_aa: ASSLAFRGTEAF
v_call: TRBV27; j_call: TRBJ2-7; cdr3_aa: ASSFGDSTYEQY
v_call: TRBV27; j_call: TRBJ1-1; cdr3_aa: ASSSGGVGTEAF
v_call: TRBV27; j_call: TRBJ2-7; cdr3_aa: ASSPITGYGYEQY
v_call: TRBV5-1; j_call: TRBJ2-3; cdr3_aa: ASSPTGVGTDTQY
v_call: TRBV19; j_call: TRBJ1-5; cdr3_aa: ASSHRGREPQH
v_call: TRBV7-8; j_call: TRBJ2-5; cdr3_aa: ASSLPGGETQY
v_call: TRBV5-4; j_call: TRBJ2-1; cdr3_aa: ASSSGQGENEQF